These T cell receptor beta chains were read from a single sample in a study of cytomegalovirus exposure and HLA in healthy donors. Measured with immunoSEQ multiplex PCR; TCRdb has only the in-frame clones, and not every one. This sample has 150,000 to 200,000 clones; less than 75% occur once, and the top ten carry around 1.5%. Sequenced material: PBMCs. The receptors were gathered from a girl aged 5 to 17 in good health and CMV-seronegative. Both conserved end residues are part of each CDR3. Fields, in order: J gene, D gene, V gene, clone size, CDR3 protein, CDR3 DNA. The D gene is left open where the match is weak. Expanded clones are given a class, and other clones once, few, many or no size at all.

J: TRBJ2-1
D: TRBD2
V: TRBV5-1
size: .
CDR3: CASSHPSGTSTNEQFF
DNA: TGCGCCAGCAGCCACCCCTCCGGGACTAGCACCAATGAGCAGTTCTTC

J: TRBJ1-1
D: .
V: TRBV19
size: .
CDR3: CASSMTAGNLGNTEAFF
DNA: TGTGCCAGTAGTATGACGGCAGGGAACTTAGGGAACACTGAAGCTTTCTTT

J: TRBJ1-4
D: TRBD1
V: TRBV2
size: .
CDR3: CASRPGQEKSNEKLFF
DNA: TGTGCCAGCAGGCCAGGACAGGAGAAATCTAATGAAAAACTGTTTTTT

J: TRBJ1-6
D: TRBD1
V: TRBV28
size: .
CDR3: CASSLGTVDNSPLHF
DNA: TGTGCCAGCAGTTTGGGGACAGTCGATAATTCACCCCTCCACTTT

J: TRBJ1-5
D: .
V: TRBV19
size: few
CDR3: CASSLTTGLFEPQHF
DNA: TGTGCCAGTAGTCTCACGACAGGCCTCTTTGAGCCCCAGCATTTT

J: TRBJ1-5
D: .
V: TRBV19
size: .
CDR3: CASSMAGYSNQPQHF
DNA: TGTGCCAGTAGTATGGCAGGTTATAGCAATCAGCCCCAGCATTTT

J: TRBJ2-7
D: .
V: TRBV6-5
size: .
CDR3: CASSYTGQSAYEQYF
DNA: TGTGCCAGCAGTTACACTGGACAGTCTGCCTACGAGCAGTACTTC

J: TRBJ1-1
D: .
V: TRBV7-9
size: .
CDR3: CASTSSTVTNTEAFF
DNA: TGTGCCAGCACCTCCTCAACAGTGACGAACACTGAAGCTTTCTTT

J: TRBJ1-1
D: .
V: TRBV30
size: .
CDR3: CAWSVGGLAEAFF
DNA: TGTGCCTGGAGTGTTGGAGGGCTGGCTGAAGCTTTCTTT

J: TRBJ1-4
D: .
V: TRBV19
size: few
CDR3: CASSIGLEKLFF
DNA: TGTGCCAGTAGTATCGGTTTGGAAAAACTGTTTTTT

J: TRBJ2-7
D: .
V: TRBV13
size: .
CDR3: CASSHRTGDLLQYF
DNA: TGTGCCAGCAGCCACCGCACAGGGGACTTATTGCAGTACTTC

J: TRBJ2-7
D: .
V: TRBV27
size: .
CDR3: CASSFGGTNYEQYF
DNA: TGTGCCAGCAGTTTTGGCGGTACGAATTACGAGCAGTACTTC

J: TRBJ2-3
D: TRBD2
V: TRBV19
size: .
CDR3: CASSTTSGSTDTQYF
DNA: TGTGCCAGTAGTACCACTAGCGGAAGCACAGATACGCAGTATTTT

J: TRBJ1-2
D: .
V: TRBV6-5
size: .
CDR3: CASSYAYRDYGYTF
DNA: TGTGCCAGCAGTTACGCTTACAGGGACTATGGCTACACCTTC

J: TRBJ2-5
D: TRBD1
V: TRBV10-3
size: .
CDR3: CAIRDRGETQYF
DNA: TGTGCCATCAGGGACAGGGGTGAGACCCAGTACTTC

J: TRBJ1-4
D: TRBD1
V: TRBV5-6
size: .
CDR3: CASMMSGQDEKLFF
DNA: TGTGCCAGCATGATGTCTGGACAGGATGAAAAACTGTTTTTT

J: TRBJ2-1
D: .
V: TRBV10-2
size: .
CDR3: CASRAGEQFF
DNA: TGCGCCAGCAGAGCTGGTGAGCAGTTCTTC

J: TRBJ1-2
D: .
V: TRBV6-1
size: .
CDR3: CASSESGNYGYTF
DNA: TGTGCCAGCAGTGAATCGGGTAACTATGGCTACACCTTC

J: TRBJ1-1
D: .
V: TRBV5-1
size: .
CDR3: CASSLGEENTEAFF
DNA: TGCGCCAGCAGCTTGGGAGAGGAGAACACTGAAGCTTTCTTT

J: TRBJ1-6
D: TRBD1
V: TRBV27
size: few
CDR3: CASSLFIQGQGNSPLHF
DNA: TGTGCCAGCAGTTTATTTATACAGGGACAGGGAAATTCACCCCTCCACTTT

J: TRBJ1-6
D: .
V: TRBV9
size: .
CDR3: CASSVVADYNSPLHF
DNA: TGTGCCAGCAGCGTAGTGGCGGATTATAATTCACCCCTCCACTTT

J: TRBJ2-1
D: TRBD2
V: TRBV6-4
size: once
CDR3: CASSDSASGDTIRFF
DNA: TGTGCCAGCAGTGACTCAGCTAGCGGGGATACCATAAGGTTCTTC

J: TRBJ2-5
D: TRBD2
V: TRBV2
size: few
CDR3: CASSQASGGETQYF
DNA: TGTGCCAGCAGTCAGGCTAGCGGGGGAGAGACCCAGTACTTC

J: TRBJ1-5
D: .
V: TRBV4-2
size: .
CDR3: CASSQEGGSNQPQHF
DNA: TGTGCCAGCAGCCAAGAGGGGGGGAGCAATCAGCCCCAGCATTTT

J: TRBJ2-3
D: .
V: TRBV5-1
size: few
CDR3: CASSPIHPTDTQYF
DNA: TGCGCCAGCAGCCCCATTCATCCCACAGATACGCAGTATTTT

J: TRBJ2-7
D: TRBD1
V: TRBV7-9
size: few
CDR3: CASSLEGQPYEQYF
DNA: TGTGCCAGCAGCTTAGAGGGACAGCCTTACGAGCAGTACTTC

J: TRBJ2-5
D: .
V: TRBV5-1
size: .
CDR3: CASSPKTTVEETQYF
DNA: TGCGCCAGCAGCCCAAAGACGACAGTGGAAGAGACCCAGTACTTC

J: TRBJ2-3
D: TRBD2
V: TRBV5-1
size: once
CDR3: CASSFGTSGGSDTQYF
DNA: TGCGCCAGCAGCTTCGGGACTAGCGGGGGGTCAGATACGCAGTATTTT

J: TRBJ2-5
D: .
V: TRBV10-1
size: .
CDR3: CASSHERAGFETQYF
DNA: TGCGCCAGCAGTCACGAAAGAGCGGGCTTTGAGACCCAGTACTTC

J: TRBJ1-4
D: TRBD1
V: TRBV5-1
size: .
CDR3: CASSRQGDNEKLFF
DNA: TGCGCCAGCAGCCGACAGGGAGACAATGAAAAACTGTTTTTT

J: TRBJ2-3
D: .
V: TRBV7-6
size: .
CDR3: CASSQSGSTDTQYF
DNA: TGTGCCAGCAGCCAAAGCGGGAGCACAGATACGCAGTATTTT

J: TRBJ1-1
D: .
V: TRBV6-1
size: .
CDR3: CASSSTGNTEAFF
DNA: TGTGCCAGCAGTTCGACAGGGAACACTGAAGCTTTCTTT

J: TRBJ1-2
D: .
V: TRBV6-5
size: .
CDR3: CASRVDTYHGYTF
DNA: TGTGCCAGCAGAGTGGACACTTACCATGGCTACACCTTC

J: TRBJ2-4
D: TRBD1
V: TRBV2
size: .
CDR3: CATLGTGVLNIQYF
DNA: TGTGCCACCCTCGGGACAGGCGTATTAAACATTCAGTACTTC

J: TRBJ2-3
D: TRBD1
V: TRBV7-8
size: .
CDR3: CASSSPPDRERTDTQYF
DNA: TGTGCCAGCAGCTCCCCCCCCGACAGGGAACGCACAGATACGCAGTATTTT

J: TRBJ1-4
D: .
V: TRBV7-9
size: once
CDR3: CASSRINEKLFF
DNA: TGTGCCAGCTCGCGGATTAATGAAAAACTGTTTTTT

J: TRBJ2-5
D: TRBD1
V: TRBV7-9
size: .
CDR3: CASSPPTGGEETQYF
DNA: TGTGCCAGCAGCCCTCCGACAGGGGGCGAAGAGACCCAGTACTTC

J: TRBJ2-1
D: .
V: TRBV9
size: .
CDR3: CASSVDGGPYNEQFF
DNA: TGTGCCAGCAGCGTAGATGGCGGCCCCTACAATGAGCAGTTCTTC

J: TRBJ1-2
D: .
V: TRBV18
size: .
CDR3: CASSPTAGSRGYTF
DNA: TGTGCCAGCTCACCAACCGCGGGGTCGAGGGGCTACACCTTC

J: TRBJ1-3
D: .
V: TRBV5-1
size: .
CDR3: CASSAGVSGNTIYF
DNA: TGCGCCAGCAGCGCAGGGGTATCTGGAAACACCATATATTTT

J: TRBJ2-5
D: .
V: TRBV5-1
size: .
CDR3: CASSLSVSNQETQYF
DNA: TGCGCCAGCAGCTTGTCGGTATCGAACCAAGAGACCCAGTACTTC

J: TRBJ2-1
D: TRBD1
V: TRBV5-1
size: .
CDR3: CASSDGTGPVYEQFF
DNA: TGCGCCAGCAGCGACGGGACAGGGCCGGTTTATGAGCAGTTCTTC

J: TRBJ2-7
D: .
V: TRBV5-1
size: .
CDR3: CASSLQGHYEQYF
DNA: TGCGCCAGCAGCTTGCAGGGCCACTACGAGCAGTACTTC

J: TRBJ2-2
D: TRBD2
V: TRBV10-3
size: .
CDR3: CAISETGGNTGELFF
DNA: TGTGCCATCAGTGAGACGGGGGGGAACACCGGGGAGCTGTTTTTT

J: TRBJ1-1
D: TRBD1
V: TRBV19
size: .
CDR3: CASSLGTGVNTEAFF
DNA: TGTGCCAGTAGCCTGGGGACAGGGGTGAACACTGAAGCTTTCTTT

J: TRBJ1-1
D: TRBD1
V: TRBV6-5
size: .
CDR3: CASSSDRVDTEAFF
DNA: TGTGCCAGCAGTTCAGACAGGGTGGACACTGAAGCTTTCTTT

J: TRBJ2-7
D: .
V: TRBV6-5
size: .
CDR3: CASSSGLYEQYF
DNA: TGTGCCAGCAGCTCAGGGCTGTACGAGCAGTACTTC

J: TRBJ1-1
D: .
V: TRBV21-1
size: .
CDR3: CASPFTGFWTEAFF
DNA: TGTGCCAGCCCTTTTACAGGGTTTTGGACTGAAGCTTTCTTT

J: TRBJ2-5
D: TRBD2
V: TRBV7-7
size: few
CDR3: CASSPATGGQETQYF
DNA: TGTGCTAGCAGCCCGGCTACCGGGGGGCAAGAGACCCAGTACTTC

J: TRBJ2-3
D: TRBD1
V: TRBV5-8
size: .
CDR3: CASSLGTGDTDTQYF
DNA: TGTGCCAGCAGCTTGGGGACAGGGGACACAGATACGCAGTATTTT

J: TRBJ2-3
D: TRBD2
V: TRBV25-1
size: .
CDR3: CASGRGGSMTDTQYF
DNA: TGTGCCAGCGGCCGCGGGGGGTCAATGACAGATACGCAGTATTTT

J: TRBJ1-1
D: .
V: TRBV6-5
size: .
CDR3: CASTRKGYTEAFF
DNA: TGTGCCAGCACGAGAAAGGGGTACACTGAAGCTTTCTTT

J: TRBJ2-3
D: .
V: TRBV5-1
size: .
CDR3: CASSLYMHPGTDTQYF
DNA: TGCGCCAGCAGCTTGTATATGCATCCGGGGACAGATACGCAGTATTTT

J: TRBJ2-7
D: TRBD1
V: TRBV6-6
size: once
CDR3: CASSFGQGASYEQYF
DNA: TGTGCCAGCAGCTTCGGACAGGGGGCTTCCTACGAGCAGTACTTC

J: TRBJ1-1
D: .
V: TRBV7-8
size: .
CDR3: CASSLGGTHTEAFF
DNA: TGTGCCAGCAGCTTAGGAGGGACACACACTGAAGCTTTCTTT